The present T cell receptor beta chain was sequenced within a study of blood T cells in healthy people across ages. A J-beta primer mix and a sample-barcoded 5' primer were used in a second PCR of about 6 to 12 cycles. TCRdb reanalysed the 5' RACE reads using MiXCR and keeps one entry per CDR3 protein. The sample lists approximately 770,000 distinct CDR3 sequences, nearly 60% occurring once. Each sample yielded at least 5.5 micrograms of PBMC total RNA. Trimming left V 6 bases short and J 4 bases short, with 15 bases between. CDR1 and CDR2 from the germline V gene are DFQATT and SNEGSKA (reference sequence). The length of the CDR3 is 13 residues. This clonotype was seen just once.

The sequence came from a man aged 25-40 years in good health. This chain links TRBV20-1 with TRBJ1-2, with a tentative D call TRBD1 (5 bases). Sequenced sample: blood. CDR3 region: CSAMTLGLYGYTF. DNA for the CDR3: TGCAGTGCAATGACCCTGGGGCTCTATGGCTACACCTTC.